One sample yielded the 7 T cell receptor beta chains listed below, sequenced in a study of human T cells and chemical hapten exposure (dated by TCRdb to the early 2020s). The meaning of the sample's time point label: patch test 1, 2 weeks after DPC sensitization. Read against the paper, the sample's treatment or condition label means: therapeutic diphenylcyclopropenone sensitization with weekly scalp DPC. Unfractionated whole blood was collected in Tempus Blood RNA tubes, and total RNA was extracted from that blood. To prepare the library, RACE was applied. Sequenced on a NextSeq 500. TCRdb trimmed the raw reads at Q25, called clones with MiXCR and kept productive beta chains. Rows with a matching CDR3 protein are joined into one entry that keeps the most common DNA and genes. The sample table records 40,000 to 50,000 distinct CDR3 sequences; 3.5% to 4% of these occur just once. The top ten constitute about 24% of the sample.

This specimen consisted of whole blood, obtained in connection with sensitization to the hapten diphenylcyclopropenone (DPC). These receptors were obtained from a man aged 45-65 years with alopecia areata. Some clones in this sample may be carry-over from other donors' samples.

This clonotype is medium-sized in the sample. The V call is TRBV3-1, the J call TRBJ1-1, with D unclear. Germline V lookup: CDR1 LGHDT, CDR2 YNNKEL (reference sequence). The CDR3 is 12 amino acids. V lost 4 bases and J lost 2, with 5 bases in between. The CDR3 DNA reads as TGTGCCAGCAGCCCACAAAACACTGAAGCTTTCTTT. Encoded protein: CASSPQNTEAFF. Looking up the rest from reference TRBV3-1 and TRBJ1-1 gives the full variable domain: DTAVSQTPKYLVTQMGNDKSIKCEQNLGHDTMYWYKQDSKKFLKIMFSYNNKELIINETVPNRFSPKSPDKAHLNLHINSLELGDSAVYFCASSPQNTEAFFGQGTRLTVV.

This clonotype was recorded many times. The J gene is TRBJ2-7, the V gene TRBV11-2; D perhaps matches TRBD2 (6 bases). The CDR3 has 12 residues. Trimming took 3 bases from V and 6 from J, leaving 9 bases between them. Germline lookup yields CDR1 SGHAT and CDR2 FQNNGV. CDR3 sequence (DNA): TGTGCCAGCAGCTTGGAGGGCCGCGAGCAGTACTTC. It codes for CASSLEGREQYF. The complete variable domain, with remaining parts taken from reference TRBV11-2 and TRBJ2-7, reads EAGVAQSPRYKIIEKRQSVAFWCNPISGHATLYWYQQILGQGPKLLIQFQNNGVVDDSQLPKDRFSAERLKGVDSTLKIQPAKLEDSAVYLCASSLEGREQYFGPGTRLTVT.

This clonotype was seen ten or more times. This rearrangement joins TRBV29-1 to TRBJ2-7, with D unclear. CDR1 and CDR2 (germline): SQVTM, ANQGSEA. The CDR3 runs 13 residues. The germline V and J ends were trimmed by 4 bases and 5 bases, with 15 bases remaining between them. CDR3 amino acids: CSVGEQLENEQYF. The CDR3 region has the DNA TGCAGCGTTGGGGAACAGTTGGAGAACGAGCAGTACTTC.

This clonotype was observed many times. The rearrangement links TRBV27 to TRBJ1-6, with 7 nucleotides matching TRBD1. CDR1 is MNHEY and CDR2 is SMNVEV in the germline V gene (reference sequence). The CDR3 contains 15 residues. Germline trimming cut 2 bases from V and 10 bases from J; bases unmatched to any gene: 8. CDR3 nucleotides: TGTGCCAGCAGTTTAGGGCCGGACAGGAGGTCACCCCTCCACTTT. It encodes CASSLGPDRRSPLHF.

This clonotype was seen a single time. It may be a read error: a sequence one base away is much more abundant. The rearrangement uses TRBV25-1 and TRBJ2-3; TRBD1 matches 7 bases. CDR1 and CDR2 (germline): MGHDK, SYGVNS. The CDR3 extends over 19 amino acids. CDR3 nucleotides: TGTGCCAGCAGGCTCAGGACAGGAAGTGTACTCTCCGACACAGATATGCAGTATTTT. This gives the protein CASRLRTGSVLSDTDMQYF.

The CDR3 nucleotides read TGCAGTGGAGGGGACACAAACACAGATACGCAGTATTTT. Translated, it gives CSGGDTNTDTQYF. V and J are TRBV20-1 and TRBJ2-3; TRBD1 is a possible D gene (6 bases). V shed 7 bases and J shed 2 bases, with 13 bases lying between them. This CDR3 region has 13 residues. Germline-derived CDR1 and CDR2 are DFQATT and SNEGSKA (reference sequence).

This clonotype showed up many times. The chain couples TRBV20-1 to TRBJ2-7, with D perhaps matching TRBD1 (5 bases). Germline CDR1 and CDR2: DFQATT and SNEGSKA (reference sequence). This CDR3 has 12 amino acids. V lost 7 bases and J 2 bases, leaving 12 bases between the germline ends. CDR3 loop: CSVKGQAYEQYF. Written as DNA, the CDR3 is TGCAGTGTCAAGGGGCAGGCCTACGAGCAGTACTTC.